This TCR beta chain stems from a study of shared clonotypes between healthy human individuals. Study-wide results and caveats: Clonotypes not shared had lower generation probabilities than those common to all four donors. Across a handful of donors, naive CD4 shared approximately 4.5%, naive CD8 approximately 3.5%, memory CD4 roughly 2.2%, memory CD8 under 0.5%. Clonotype sharing across donors was expected to vary with sequencing depth.

Data came from immunoSEQ multiplex PCR; TCRdb stores just in-frame clones and leaves some out. The table records millions of clones, 90% to 95% of them present only once. The length of the CDR3 is 12 residues. V lost 5 bases, J lost 1 base, and 4 bases lay in between. The germline V gene encodes CDR1 PRHDT and CDR2 FYEKMQ (reference sequence). Of note for this clone: Antigen unknown.

This rearrangement joins TRBV13 to TRBJ2-3; D remains ambiguous. The sequence was obtained from a man younger than 30 in good health. The material sequenced was naive CD4+ T cells sorted from blood. As to subset: CD45RA+ positively selected. The CDR3 coding sequence is TGTGCCAGCAGCCCGCGCACAGATACGCAGTATTTT. It translates to CASSPRTDTQYF.